This T cell receptor (beta chain) was captured by sequencing in a study of T cell responses to AZD1222 COVID-19 vaccine. Sequencing used immunoSEQ multiplex PCR; TCRdb keeps in-frame clones, though not all of them. In the table there are 150,000 or so clones, about 90% of which are singletons. Notes on the study in general: A mostly white British donor set with more females was recruited, and clonal diversity was possibly underestimated. It was only a handful of AZD1222 recipients who were seropositive at baseline.

As regards this clone: The target antigen is unknown.

V lost 3 bases and J 7 bases, leaving 13 bases between the germline ends. CDR1 is KGHSH and CDR2 is LQKENI in the germline V gene. The CDR3 sequence is 15 residues long. This chain connects TRBV18 to TRBJ1-6, with a tentative D call TRBD1 (5 bases). This TCR derives from an adult who received the AZD1222 COVID-19 vaccine. The sample was peripheral blood, taken 28 days after the second AZD1222 dose. The CDR3 DNA reads as TGTGCCAGCTCACCGAGTGTCCAGGGAAATTCACCCCTCCACTTT. It encodes CASSPSVQGNSPLHF. The full variable domain, in which reference TRBV18 and TRBJ1-6 provide the parts outside the CDR3, is NAGVMQNPRHLVRRRGQEARLRCSPMKGHSHVYWYRQLPEEGLKFMVYLQKENIIDESGMPKERFSAEFPKEGPSILRIQQVVRGDSAAYFCASSPSVQGNSPLHFGNGTRLTVT.